The T cell receptor beta chain under discussion was sequenced for a study of CD8+CD57+ T cells in acquired aplastic anemia. The overall study: Sorted CD4+ and CD8+ cells gave a mean 3.2 ug DNA, range roughly 0.2 to 27.4 ug.

Findings of the study overall: CD8+ Simpson's diversity did not differ significantly between patients and controls.

The germline V gene encodes CDR1 LNHDA and CDR2 SQIVND (reference sequence). V was trimmed by 8 bases and J by 5 bases, leaving 21 bases between them. The CDR3 length is 16 residues. For CDR3 and TCR beta VDJ profiling, genomic DNA was the template used. TCRdb re-called the reads through MiXCR, storing one row per CDR3 protein. The sample carries about 160,000 distinct CDR3 sequences, roughly 48% recorded once. In this sample, this clonotype turned up many times. Its antigen remains unknown. Patients chosen for sequencing had shown CD8+CD57+ cell expansion by flow cytometry. When blood sampling took place, the patients had received no therapy.

The V and J genes are TRBV19 and TRBJ1-4; D remains ambiguous. Material for sequencing was sorted CD4+, CD8+, or CD8+CD57+ T cells (not recorded which) from PBMCs. The TCR originated in a human donor with aplastic anemia. CDR3 in DNA: TGTGCCAGTGCGATCCCCTACGCGACCGCAAATGAAAAACTGTTTTTT. Amino acids: CASAIPYATANEKLFF.